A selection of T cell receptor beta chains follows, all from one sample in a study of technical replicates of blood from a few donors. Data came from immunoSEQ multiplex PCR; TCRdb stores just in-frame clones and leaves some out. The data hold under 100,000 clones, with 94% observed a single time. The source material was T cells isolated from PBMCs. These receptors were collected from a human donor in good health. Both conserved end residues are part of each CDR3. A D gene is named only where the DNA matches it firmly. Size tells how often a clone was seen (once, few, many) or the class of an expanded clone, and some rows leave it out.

CASSPQAGGYTF	TGTGCCAGCAGCCCCCAGGCGGGCGGCTACACCTTC	-	-	TRBV7-9	TRBJ1-2
CASGPPGTGGIGSPRPQHF	TGTGCTAGTGGACCCCCCGGGACAGGGGGAATTGGGTCCCCCCGGCCCCAGCATTTT	TRBD1	-	TRBV12-5	TRBJ1-5
CASRETVGYTF	TGTGCCAGCAGAGAGACAGTCGGCTACACCTTC	-	-	TRBV6-1	TRBJ1-2
CSVLLAVNSYEQYF	TGCAGCGTACTACTAGCGGTTAACTCCTACGAGCAGTACTTC	TRBD2	-	TRBV29-1	TRBJ2-7
CATSSSTGGRKLFF	TGTGCCACCAGCAGCTCGACCGGGGGTCGAAAACTGTTTTTT	-	-	TRBV15	TRBJ1-4
CASTSTNTGELFF	TGTGCCAGCACCTCCACAAACACCGGGGAGCTGTTTTTT	-	few	TRBV9	TRBJ2-2
CASSWGRNTEAFF	TGTGCCAGCAGCTGGGGCAGGAACACTGAAGCTTTCTTT	-	few	TRBV5-5	TRBJ1-1
CAILFADGSITELFYEQYF	TGTGCCATCCTCTTTGCAGACGGGAGTATTACCGAACTATTCTACGAGCAGTACTTC	-	-	TRBV7-2	TRBJ2-7
CASSPYILTSGVRDTQYF	TGTGCCAGCAGCCCCTACATCTTGACTAGCGGGGTGAGAGATACGCAGTATTTT	TRBD2	-	TRBV5-6	TRBJ2-3
CASSPPGRENTGELFF	TGTGCCAGCTCACCACCCGGGAGGGAGAACACCGGGGAGCTGTTTTTT	TRBD2	-	TRBV18	TRBJ2-2
CASSTDRTVQYF	TGTGCCAGTAGTACGGACCGGACAGTTCAGTACTTC	-	-	TRBV19	TRBJ2-7
CASRLQGQNTEAFF	TGTGCCAGCAGGTTACAGGGGCAGAACACTGAAGCTTTCTTT	TRBD1	-	TRBV27	TRBJ1-1
CASRGSGSGENIQYF	TGTGCCAGCAGGGGTAGCGGGAGTGGGGAAAACATTCAGTACTTC	TRBD2	-	TRBV27	TRBJ2-4
CASNGGSLYEQYF	TGTGCCAGCAACGGCGGGAGTTTGTACGAGCAGTACTTC	TRBD2	-	TRBV6-1	TRBJ2-7
CASSSRFSGNTIYF	TGTGCCAGCAGCTCCCGGTTCTCTGGAAACACCATATATTTT	-	-	TRBV11-3	TRBJ1-3
CASSADMYNEQFF	TGTGCCAGCAGTGCCGACATGTACAATGAGCAGTTCTTC	-	-	TRBV6-5	TRBJ2-1
CASSPAGARTYNEQFF	TGTGCCAGCAGCCCTGCGGGAGCGCGGACCTACAATGAGCAGTTCTTC	TRBD2	once	TRBV5-4	TRBJ2-1
CASSSTSPRGEQFF	TGTGCCAGCAGCTCAACTAGCCCCCGGGGGGAGCAGTTCTTC	-	-	TRBV7-9	TRBJ2-1
CASSFGQLISGNTIYF	TGTGCCAGCAGTTTCGGACAGCTGATCTCTGGAAACACCATATATTTT	-	few	TRBV6-6	TRBJ1-3
CASSSPRDTPEYSNQPQHF	TGTGCCAGCAGTTCGCCTCGGGACACCCCTGAATATAGCAATCAGCCCCAGCATTTT	-	-	TRBV28	TRBJ1-5
CASRSGGGNTIYF	TGTGCCAGCAGGTCTGGGGGGGGAAACACCATATATTTT	-	-	TRBV11-2	TRBJ1-3
CSGELRTEGYGYTF	TGCAGCGGTGAGTTACGGACAGAAGGGTATGGCTACACCTTC	-	-	TRBV29-1	TRBJ1-2
CASSADRVGRTEAFF	TGCGCCAGCAGCGCAGACAGGGTCGGTCGCACTGAAGCTTTCTTT	TRBD1	once	TRBV5-1	TRBJ1-1
CASSLFGYEQYF	TGCGCCAGCAGCTTGTTCGGTTACGAGCAGTACTTC	-	-	TRBV5-1	TRBJ2-7
CSDYFGGGTEAFF	TGCAGCGATTATTTTGGCGGGGGCACTGAAGCTTTCTTT	-	once	TRBV29-1	TRBJ1-1
CASSVGGQGAYEQYF	TGTGCCAGCAGCGTAGGAGGACAGGGGGCTTACGAGCAGTACTTC	TRBD1	-	TRBV7-8	TRBJ2-7
CASSINRMNTEAFF	TGTGCCAGTAGTATAAACAGGATGAACACTGAAGCTTTCTTT	-	-	TRBV19	TRBJ1-1
CASSLTRRLADEQFF	TGTGCCAGCAGCTTAACGAGACGTCTTGCGGATGAGCAGTTCTTC	-	-	TRBV7-3	TRBJ2-1
CASSSPLQGAFDEQFF	TGTGCCAGCTCATCCCCGTTACAGGGGGCGTTTGATGAGCAGTTCTTC	TRBD1	-	TRBV18	TRBJ2-1
CASSLLRGNTEAFF	TGTGCCAGCAGTTTGCTAAGGGGGAACACTGAAGCTTTCTTT	-	-	TRBV7-8	TRBJ1-1
CASSEGSNTEAFF	TGTGCCAGCAGTGAGGGCTCGAACACTGAAGCTTTCTTT	-	-	TRBV6-4	TRBJ1-1
CASSLDRANTEAFF	TGCGCCAGCAGCTTGGACAGGGCGAACACTGAAGCTTTCTTT	-	-	TRBV5-1	TRBJ1-1
CASSLRGASGYPDTQYF	TGCGCCAGCAGCTTAAGGGGGGCTAGCGGGTATCCAGATACGCAGTATTTT	TRBD2	-	TRBV5-1	TRBJ2-3
CASSQRTGEGDTQYF	TGCGCCAGCAGCCAAAGGACAGGGGAAGGGGATACGCAGTATTTT	TRBD1	-	TRBV4-1	TRBJ2-3
CASSDSSGQGLGNEQFF	TGTGCCAGCAGTGACAGCTCGGGACAGGGGCTTGGAAATGAGCAGTTCTTC	TRBD1	-	TRBV6-1	TRBJ2-1
CASSPSLMSTDTQYF	TGCGCCAGCAGCCCCTCGTTAATGAGCACAGATACGCAGTATTTT	-	-	TRBV5-1	TRBJ2-3
CASSEAWGTGNQPQHF	TGTGCCAGCAGTGAAGCTTGGGGGACTGGCAATCAGCCCCAGCATTTT	-	-	TRBV6-1	TRBJ1-5
CASSPRSGLAGGPSYEQYF	TGTGCCAGCAGCCCTAGGTCGGGACTAGCGGGAGGGCCATCCTACGAGCAGTACTTC	TRBD2	-	TRBV9	TRBJ2-7
CAWSVRGNQPQHF	TGTGCCTGGAGTGTAAGGGGAAATCAGCCCCAGCATTTT	-	-	TRBV30	TRBJ1-5
CASSPRGGRGSTYEQYF	TGCGCCAGCAGCCCAAGGGGGGGGCGGGGGTCAACCTACGAGCAGTACTTC	-	-	TRBV4-1	TRBJ2-7
CASSPSHRNTEAFF	TGCGCCAGCAGCCCCTCGCACAGGAACACTGAAGCTTTCTTT	-	-	TRBV5-1	TRBJ1-1
CASSERSHLAGGLLDTDTQYF	TGTGCCAGCAGTGAAAGGTCCCACTTGGCGGGGGGGCTTTTAGACACAGATACGCAGTATTTT	TRBD2	-	TRBV2	TRBJ2-3
CASSLGDNEQFF	TGTGCCAGCAGCTTAGGGGACAATGAGCAGTTCTTC	-	-	TRBV2	TRBJ2-1
CSVEDITTYEQYF	TGCAGCGTTGAAGATATTACAACCTACGAGCAGTACTTC	-	-	TRBV29-1	TRBJ2-7
CASSVTSSDEYEQYF	TGTGCCAGCAGCGTTACTAGCTCGGACGAGTACGAGCAGTACTTC	-	-	TRBV9	TRBJ2-7
CASTIEESSYNEQFF	TGTGCCAGCACCATTGAGGAGAGCTCCTACAATGAGCAGTTCTTC	-	-	TRBV6-1	TRBJ2-1
CASSWRDRQKTQYF	TGTGCCAGCAGCTGGCGGGACAGACAGAAGACCCAGTACTTC	-	-	TRBV7-9	TRBJ2-5
CASSPGLAGGYQETQYF	TGTGCCAGCAGTCCTGGACTAGCGGGCGGGTACCAAGAGACCCAGTACTTC	TRBD2	-	TRBV7-8	TRBJ2-5
CASSHTRGLAGVDEQFF	TGTGCCAGCAGTCATACCCGTGGACTAGCGGGAGTGGATGAGCAGTTCTTC	TRBD2	-	TRBV7-6	TRBJ2-1
CASSADRNTEAFF	TGTGCCAGCAGCGCCGACAGGAACACTGAAGCTTTCTTT	-	few	TRBV2	TRBJ1-1
CASSEADTTRSSNQPQHF	TGTGCCAGCAGTGAAGCGGACACAACTCGGAGTAGCAATCAGCCCCAGCATTTT	-	-	TRBV6-1	TRBJ1-5
CASSMYRGGYNQPQHF	TGTGCCAGCAGTATGTACAGGGGTGGGTACAATCAGCCCCAGCATTTT	TRBD1	once	TRBV28	TRBJ1-5
CASSDAWRRQETQYF	TGTGCCAGCAGTGACGCTTGGCGGCGCCAAGAGACCCAGTACTTC	-	-	TRBV2	TRBJ2-5
CASSATGDHYGYTF	TGTGCCAGCAGCGCCACAGGGGATCACTATGGCTACACCTTC	TRBD1	-	TRBV13	TRBJ1-2
CASSYGVRVAGYTF	TGTGCCAGCAGTTACGGTGTCAGGGTGGCCGGCTACACCTTC	-	-	TRBV6-5	TRBJ1-2
CASSTLYREETQYF	TGTGCCAGTAGTACCCTCTACAGGGAAGAGACCCAGTACTTC	-	-	TRBV19	TRBJ2-5
CASSPGQEYEQYF	TGTGCCAGTAGTCCAGGACAGGAGTACGAGCAGTACTTC	TRBD1	-	TRBV19	TRBJ2-7
CASRAPGINTEAFF	TGTGCCAGCAGAGCCCCAGGGATAAACACTGAAGCTTTCTTT	-	once	TRBV6-5	TRBJ1-1
CASSEGVAMNTEAFF	TGCGCCAGCAGCGAGGGAGTTGCCATGAACACTGAAGCTTTCTTT	-	-	TRBV5-1	TRBJ1-1